Below are 23 T cell receptor beta chains sequenced from a single sample in a study of blood T cell repertoires in COVID-19. The method was immunoSEQ multiplex PCR; TCRdb's version includes in-frame clones alone and lacks a portion of them. This table holds about 130,000 clones, approximately 83% found once. Material: peripheral blood. The receptor source for this set is a woman aged 80 or over with acute or convalescent COVID-19.

V usage is TRBV28 and J usage is TRBJ1-5; TRBD1 aligns across 8 bases. With V trimmed by 3 bases and J by 7 bases, 5 bases remained unmatched. Germline V lookup: CDR1 MDHEN, CDR2 SYDVKM. The CDR3 is made up of 14 amino acids. CDR3 region: CASSFRTGRQPQHF. Here the CDR3 DNA reads TGTGCCAGCAGTTTTCGGACAGGGCGCCAGCCCCAGCATTTT.

This clone was observed a single time. CDR3 sequence: CASSLGDRGRGYGYTF. In nucleotides, the CDR3 is TGTGCCAGCAGCCTGGGTGACAGGGGGCGAGGCTATGGCTACACCTTC. The chain is built from TRBV3-1 (or the pseudogene TRBV3-2) and TRBJ1-2, with 10 positions matching TRBD1. The length of the CDR3 is 16 residues. Germline-derived CDR1 and CDR2 are LGHDT and YNNKEL (reference sequence). V was clipped by 4 bases and J by 4 bases; unmatched bases: 9.

Note on this clone: The sample carries other DNA sequences with the same CDR3. This chain connects TRBV6-5 to TRBJ1-2, with D possibly matching TRBD1 (6 bases). Germline V CDR1 and CDR2: MNHEY, SVGAGI. The CDR3 runs 13 residues. Between the trimmed V and J ends, which lost 5 bases and 2 bases, there was a span of 9 bases. The CDR3 loop reads CASSPGQNYGYTF. The CDR3 DNA reads as TGTGCCAGCAGTCCCGGACAGAACTATGGCTACACCTTC.

This rearrangement joins TRBV5-1 to TRBJ1-1; D may be TRBD1 (6 bases). CDR1 SGHRS and CDR2 YFSETQ come from the germline V gene. This CDR3 region has 15 residues. The V end was cut by 4 bases, the J end by 3 bases, with 16 bases between. CDR3 amino acids: CASSPRQAGDTEAFF. CDR3 nucleotides: TGCGCCAGCAGCCCCAGACAGGCCGGGGACACTGAAGCTTTCTTT.

The V gene is TRBV19, the J gene TRBJ1-1; D may be TRBD1 (5 bases). CDR1 LNHDA and CDR2 SQIVND come from the germline V gene (reference sequence). Trimming shortened V by 5 bases and J by 8 bases, and 18 bases separated the two germline ends. The CDR3 consists of 14 residues. CDR3 amino acids: CASSLWTSRREAFF. The CDR3 nucleotides are TGTGCCAGTAGTTTGTGGACAAGCCGTAGAGAAGCTTTCTTT.

Note on this clone: The sample contains more than one DNA sequence encoding this CDR3. This chain connects TRBV5-4 to TRBJ1-2, with TRBD1 as a possible D gene (5 bases). Trimming removed 1 base at V and 6 bases at J, with 10 bases between. CDR3 size: 13 residues. Per germline, CDR1 SGHNT and CDR2 YYREEE (reference sequence). For the CDR3, the DNA is TGTGCCAGCAGCTTGCAGGGTGTAGATGGCTACACCTTC. This translates into CASSLQGVDGYTF.

This clone appeared a few times. V gene TRBV7-9 combines with J gene TRBJ1-3, with D hard to call. The CDR3 extends over 13 amino acids. From germline, CDR1 is SEHNR and CDR2 FQNEAQ (reference sequence). V was cut by 3 bases and J by 4 bases, with 7 bases left in between. The CDR3 nucleotides are TGTGCCAGCAGCTTCTACGCCGGAAACACCATATATTTT. This sequence encodes CASSFYAGNTIYF.

The CDR3 is CASRDSYEQYF. CDR3 sequence (DNA): TGTGCCAGCCGCGATTCCTACGAGCAGTACTTC. The chain joins TRBV18 to TRBJ2-7, with D hard to call. Germline CDR1 KGHSH, CDR2 LQKENI. CDR3 length: 11 amino acids. Trimming stripped 8 bases from V and 1 base from J, with 6 bases between.

The rearrangement links TRBV5-8 to TRBJ2-3; TRBD2 matches 7 bases. Germline assignment: CDR1 SGHTS and CDR2 YDEGEE. V shed 5 bases and J 9 bases; nucleotides not matched to a gene: 3. This CDR3 has 11 amino acids. The CDR3: CASRGGRTQYF. For the CDR3, the DNA is TGTGCCAGCAGGGGGGGGAGGACGCAGTATTTT.

This clone was detected once. V gene TRBV6-2 or TRBV6-3 combines with J gene TRBJ1-1, with D perhaps TRBD1 (5 bases). There are 14 residues in the CDR3. V gave up 2 bases and J gave up 4 bases, with 11 bases separating them. Germline assignment: CDR1 MNHEY and CDR2 SVGEGT. CDR3 DNA sequence: TGTGCCAGCAGTTACGGGCAGGGCACCACTGAAGCTTTCTTT. Translated: CASSYGQGTTEAFF.

The chain uses TRBV5-1 and TRBJ2-2, with D possibly TRBD1 on 6 matching bases. There are 14 residues in the CDR3. Germline CDR1 and CDR2: SGHRS and YFSETQ. Trimming removed 4 bases from V and 3 bases from J, with 10 bases in between. The CDR3 region is CASSTTGHTGELFF. The CDR3 coding sequence is TGCGCCAGCAGCACCACAGGGCACACCGGGGAGCTGTTTTTT.

This rearrangement joins TRBV5-1 to TRBJ1-2; D remains unclear. The V gene's germline CDR1 is SGHRS and CDR2 YFSETQ. The CDR3 has 15 amino acids. V lost 6 bases to trimming and J lost 1 base, with 16 bases between them. CDR3 bases: TGCGCCAGCACCCGTGGTAACGAGGGTAACTATGGCTACACCTTC. It is translated as CASTRGNEGNYGYTF. The full variable domain, with the rest looked up from reference TRBV5-1 and TRBJ1-2, is KAGVTQTPRYLIKTRGQQVTLSCSPISGHRSVSWYQQTPGQGLQFLFEYFSETQRNKGNFPGRFSGRQFSNSRSEMNVSTLELGDSALYLCASTRGNEGNYGYTFGSGTRLTVV.

This sequence joins TRBV11-2 and TRBJ1-5; D is unclear. CDR1 is SGHAT, CDR2 FQNNGV, per germline. The ends were cut back, 7 bases at V and 1 base at J, with 11 bases in the middle. This CDR3 has 14 amino acids. The CDR3 is CASTPTGSNQPQHF. CDR3 in DNA: TGTGCCAGCACCCCCACCGGGAGCAATCAGCCCCAGCATTTT.

This chain links TRBV7-2 with TRBJ1-2; perhaps TRBD1 as D (5 bases). Germline CDR1 and CDR2: SGHTA and FQGNSA. Trimming stripped 2 bases from V and 2 bases from J, with 9 bases between. The CDR3 is 14 residues long. The chain's CDR3 is CASSLSRGNYGYTF. The CDR3 DNA sequence: TGTGCCAGCAGCTTATCCCGGGGGAACTATGGCTACACCTTC. The full variable domain, completed using reference TRBV7-2 and TRBJ1-2, is GAGVSQSPSNKVTEKGKDVELRCDPISGHTALYWYRQSLGQGLEFLIYFQGNSAPDKSGLPSDRFSAERTGGSVSTLTIQRTQQEDSAVYLCASSLSRGNYGYTFGSGTRLTVV.

The V gene is TRBV18, the J gene TRBJ2-5; 11 bases map to TRBD1. Germline lookup yields CDR1 KGHSH and CDR2 LQKENI. With V trimmed by 0 bases and J by 4 bases, 1 base remained unmatched. The CDR3 has 15 amino acids. In DNA form, the CDR3 reads TGTGCCAGCTCACCACCAGGGACAGGGGGAGAGACCCAGTACTTC. It codes for CASSPPGTGGETQYF.

The gene calls are TRBV9 and TRBJ1-1, with D hard to call. Germline CDR1 SGDLS, CDR2 YYNGEE. The CDR3 runs 15 residues. V lost 4 bases and J 2 bases, leaving 15 bases between the germline ends. In DNA, the CDR3 is TGTGCCAGCAGCCCCACCGTGGGCCCTAACACTGAAGCTTTCTTT. Translated, it gives CASSPTVGPNTEAFF.

The rearrangement uses TRBV9 and TRBJ1-2; 7 bases line up with TRBD1. Germline CDR1 is SGDLS and CDR2 is YYNGEE. Losses at the gene ends were 0 bases for V and 5 bases for J; bases not matched to a gene: 4. The CDR3 runs 14 residues. CDR3 bases: TGTGCCAGCAGCGTAGGGGGGACAGATTATGGCTACACCTTC. Translating gives CASSVGGTDYGYTF.

The chain links TRBV5-6 to TRBJ2-7, with D possibly being TRBD1 (5 bases). The CDR3 consists of 16 residues. The V and J ends lost 5 bases and 0 bases respectively, with 18 bases between them. The germline V gene encodes CDR1 SGHDT and CDR2 YYEEEE. The CDR3 protein is CASSLRGLRSSYEQYV. CDR3 sequence (DNA): TGTGCCAGCAGTCTAAGGGGTCTGAGGAGCTCCTACGAGCAGTACGTC.

The genes are TRBV2 and TRBJ1-2; possibly TRBD1 for D (5 bases). CDR3 length: 16 amino acids. The germline V and J ends were trimmed by 1 base and 5 bases, with 17 bases remaining between them. Germline V gene sequence: CDR1 SNHLY, CDR2 FYNNEI. The CDR3 sequence: CASSEGPPGGGYGYTF. The CDR3 bases are TGTGCCAGCAGTGAAGGCCCGCCCGGGGGTGGGTATGGCTACACCTTC.

This clone was detected only once. This chain links TRBV19 with TRBJ2-3; D unclear. CDR3 length equals 12 residues. V dropped 10 bases and J dropped 2 bases, with 10 bases sitting between them. Germline V gene data show CDR1 as LNHDA and CDR2 as SQIVND (reference sequence). CDR3 sequence (DNA): TGTGCCAATAGCCCGTCCACAGATACGCAGTATTTT. This sequence encodes CANSPSTDTQYF. Combining the CDR3 with reference TRBV19 and TRBJ2-3 gives the whole variable domain DGGITQSPKYLFRKEGQNVTLSCEQNLNHDAMYWYRQDPGQGLRLIYYSQIVNDFQKGDIAEGYSVSREKKESFPLTVTSAQKNPTAFYLCANSPSTDTQYFGPGTRLTVL.

The chain combines TRBV7-3 with TRBJ1-1; a weak D match, TRBD1 (6 bases). V was trimmed by 5 bases and J by 1 base, leaving 14 bases between them. CDR1 and CDR2 from the germline V gene are SGHTA and FQGTGA. CDR3 length equals 15 residues. The CDR3 sequence is CASSPQKGQNTEAFF. In DNA form, the CDR3 reads TGTGCCAGCAGCCCCCAAAAGGGACAGAACACTGAAGCTTTCTTT.

This clone showed up just a few times. The genes are TRBV7-9 and TRBJ1-1; possible D gene TRBD1, 5 bases. V shed 3 bases and J shed 7 bases, with 12 bases lying between them. This CDR3 contains 13 residues. The germline gives CDR1 SEHNR, CDR2 FQNEAQ (reference sequence). The CDR3 sequence: CASSFTGVGEAFF. The CDR3 bases are TGTGCCAGCAGCTTCACGGGGGTCGGTGAAGCTTTCTTT.

The chain joins TRBV23-1 to TRBJ2-7, with D possibly TRBD2 on 7 matching bases. TRBV23-1 qualifies as an ORF whose function is uncertain. The germline V and J ends were trimmed by 4 bases and 5 bases, with 21 bases remaining between them. The CDR3 covers 16 residues. CDR3 amino acids: CASSLGPGGHNDEQYV. CDR3 nucleotides: TGCGCCAGCAGTCTGGGCCCGGGGGGACACAACGACGAGCAGTACGTC.